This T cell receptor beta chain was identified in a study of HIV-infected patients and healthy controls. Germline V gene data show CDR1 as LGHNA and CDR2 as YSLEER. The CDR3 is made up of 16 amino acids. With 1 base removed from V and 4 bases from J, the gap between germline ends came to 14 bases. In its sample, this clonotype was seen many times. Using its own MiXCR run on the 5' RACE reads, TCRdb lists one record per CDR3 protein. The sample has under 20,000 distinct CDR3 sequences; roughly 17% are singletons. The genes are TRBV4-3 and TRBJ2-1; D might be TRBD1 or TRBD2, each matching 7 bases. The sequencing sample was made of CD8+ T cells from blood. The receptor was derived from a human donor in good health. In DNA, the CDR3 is TGCGCCAGCAGCCAAGCTCTCCAGGGGGGGTACAATGAGCAGTTCTTC. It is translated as CASSQALQGGYNEQFF.